This note documents a single T cell receptor beta chain sequence. The record originates from a study of T cell responses to AZD1222 COVID-19 vaccine. The protocol was immunoSEQ multiplex PCR, while the TCRdb copy is restricted to in-frame clones and leaves out a portion. Of tens of thousands of clones detected, approximately 92% appear once; the ten largest clones hold 4.7%. In germline, CDR1 is SGHTA, CDR2 FQGNSA. V was trimmed by 1 base and J by 8 bases, leaving 15 bases between them. The CDR3 consists of 15 residues. The sequence was obtained from an adult who received the AZD1222 COVID-19 vaccine. Sequencing was performed on peripheral blood, taken 28 days after the second AZD1222 dose. The chain carries TRBV7-2 and TRBJ2-1; D gene uncertain. The CDR3 spells CASSLGVGAVDEQFF. CDR3 nucleotides: TGTGCCAGCAGCTTAGGGGTGGGCGCAGTGGATGAGCAGTTCTTC.